This entry lists 24 T cell receptor beta chains sequenced from one sample in a study of STAT5B mutations in CD4+ large granular lymphocyte leukemia. Libraries were prepared by immunoSEQ multiplex PCR; TCRdb keeps only in-frame clonotypes and omits some of them. The sample lists 25,000 to 35,000 clones; 60% to 80% were seen once. Sequenced input: CD4+ T cells from blood buffy coats. These receptors all stem from a human donor in good health.

The V call is TRBV6-4, the J call TRBJ2-7; TRBD2 agrees at 10 bases. The length of the CDR3 is 15 residues. V gave up 6 bases and J gave up 0 bases; unmatched junction bases: 5. Per germline, CDR1 MRHNA and CDR2 SNTAGT. CDR3 region: CASSPSGGPSYEQYF. Written as DNA, the CDR3 is TGTGCCAGCAGCCCTAGCGGGGGCCCCTCCTACGAGCAGTACTTC.

This clone came up once. CDR3 loop: CASSSLRQGNSYEQYF. The CDR3 DNA sequence: TGTGCCAGCAGTTCCCTTAGACAGGGGAACTCCTACGAGCAGTACTTC. This chain connects TRBV6-5 to TRBJ2-7; 8 positions agree with TRBD1. This CDR3 spans 16 amino acids. Trimming at V came to 4 bases and at J to 0 bases, leaving 8 bases not matched to a gene. CDR1 is MNHEY, CDR2 SVGAGI, per germline.

The chain combines TRBV30 with TRBJ1-6; TRBD1 is a possible D gene (5 bases). The CDR3 is made up of 15 amino acids. V was pared by 4 bases and J by 8 bases, with 18 bases between. The germline gives CDR1 GTSNPN, CDR2 SVGIG (reference sequence). CDR3 coding DNA: TGTGCCTGGACCTCATGGGGGGGTTCGGATTCACCCCTCCACTTT. Translated: CAWTSWGGSDSPLHF.

The chain employs TRBV5-1 and TRBJ2-1; D uncertain. The CDR3 is 14 amino acids. Germline CDR1 SGHRS, CDR2 YFSETQ. Trimming stripped 5 bases from V and 3 bases from J, with 12 bases between. DNA for the CDR3: TGCGCCAGCAGTTCCAAGACAAACTACAATGAGCAGTTCTTC. It specifies CASSSKTNYNEQFF.

The chain is built from TRBV5-5 and TRBJ2-6; D is perhaps TRBD2 (6 bases). This CDR3 has 19 residues. Looked up from germline, CDR1 is SGHKS and CDR2 is YYEKEE (reference sequence). The V end was cut by 1 base, the J end by 0 bases, with 17 bases between. The CDR3 loop reads CASSLLNAGPGSGANVLTF. The DNA of the CDR3 is TGTGCCAGCAGCTTGTTGAACGCGGGGCCTGGCTCTGGGGCCAACGTCCTGACTTTC.

As DNA, the CDR3 is TGTGCCTTACTCGGGACTAGCGGGGGGGATCAAGAGACCCAGTACTTC. The encoded protein is CALLGTSGGDQETQYF. The J gene is TRBJ2-5, the V gene TRBV2; 16 bases are a match to TRBD2. After removal of 11 bases from V and 2 bases from J, the junction contained 8 bases not matched to a gene. CDR1 and CDR2 from the germline V gene are SNHLY and FYNNEI. This CDR3 is built from 16 residues.

The chain carries TRBV7-6 and TRBJ2-1, with no clear D. Germline V gives CDR1 SGHVS, CDR2 FNYEAQ. CDR3 size: 13 residues. Trimming took 7 bases from V and 4 from J, leaving 11 bases between them. The CDR3 DNA sequence: TGTGCCAGCACAGTCAGCAGTTACAATGAGCAGTTCTTC. Amino acid sequence: CASTVSSYNEQFF.

This chain joins TRBV2 and TRBJ1-5, with TRBD1 matching over 9 bases. This CDR3 is 15 amino acids long. V lost 8 bases to trimming and J lost 1 base; unmatched junction nucleotides: 6. From germline, CDR1 is SNHLY and CDR2 FYNNEI. CDR3 nucleotides: TGTGCCAGCGGGGACAGGGCCCCAAGCAATCAGCCCCAGCATTTT. Translated: CASGDRAPSNQPQHF. The full variable domain, rest sourced from reference TRBV2 and TRBJ1-5, is EPEVTQTPSHQVTQMGQEVILRCVPISNHLYFYWYRQILGQKVEFLVSFYNNEISEKSEIFDDQFSVERPDGSNFTLKIRSTKLEDSAMYFCASGDRAPSNQPQHFGDGTRLSIL.

As DNA, the CDR3 is TGTGCCAGCAGTGTCTCGATCTCTGGGGCCAACGTCCTGACTTTC. Translation: CASSVSISGANVLTF. The gene calls are TRBV6-1 and TRBJ2-6; D unclear. Trimming took 4 bases from V and 0 from J, leaving 7 bases between them. The CDR3 spans 15 residues. CDR1 and CDR2 (germline): MNHNS, SASEGT.

The chain links TRBV9 to TRBJ2-1, with 9 bases fitting TRBD1. CDR1 is SGDLS, CDR2 YYNGEE, per germline. The CDR3 extends over 16 amino acids. V gave up 0 bases and J gave up 9 bases; unmatched junction bases: 10. CDR3 in DNA: TGTGCCAGCAGCGTAGCCCCACCGGGACAGGGAGGTGAGCAGTTCTTC. Encoded protein: CASSVAPPGQGGEQFF.

This chain uses TRBV9 with TRBJ2-1; TRBD2 aligns across 10 bases. The CDR3 is 15 residues long. In germline, CDR1 is SGDLS, CDR2 YYNGEE. The V and J ends lost 2 bases and 4 bases, in that order; junction bases with no gene match: 3. In nucleotides, the CDR3 is TGTGCCAGCAGCGTTAGCGGGGGGAGTTACAATGAGCAGTTCTTC. Encoded protein: CASSVSGGSYNEQFF. The full variable domain, rest sourced from reference TRBV9 and TRBJ2-1, is DSGVTQTPKHLITATGQRVTLRCSPRSGDLSVYWYQQSLDQGLQFLIQYYNGEERAKGNILERFSAQQFPDLHSELNLSSLELGDSALYFCASSVSGGSYNEQFFGPGTRLTVL.

This clone came up once. CDR3 amino acids: CASGRLAGGNTGELFF. DNA of the CDR3: TGTGCCAGCGGCAGACTAGCGGGGGGGAACACCGGGGAGCTGTTTTTT. The chain combines TRBV2 with TRBJ2-2; TRBD2 matches at 13 bases. Germline CDR1 reads SNHLY; CDR2 reads FYNNEI. V shed 8 bases and J 1 base; nucleotides not matched to a gene: 4. CDR3 length equals 16 residues.

The count of this clone is one. This chain's CDR3 is CALYVGEKLFF. The CDR3 nucleotides read TGTGCCCTGTACGTAGGGGAAAAACTGTTTTTT. The V call is TRBV6-1, the J call TRBJ1-4; D unresolved. CDR3 size: 11 residues. The V gene lost 11 bases and the J gene lost 8 bases, with 12 bases spanning the gap. Looked up from germline, CDR1 is MNHNS and CDR2 is SASEGT.

J is TRBJ2-7 and V is TRBV6-5, with 7 bases that match TRBD1. The length of the CDR3 is 14 residues. Germline loops: CDR1 MNHEY, CDR2 SVGAGI. Trimming cost V 6 bases and J 1 base; bases outside gene matches: 6. CDR3 DNA sequence: TGTGCCAGCAGCCGGACAGGCTGGTCCTACGAGCAGTACTTC. Protein: CASSRTGWSYEQYF.

This clone was seen once. V is TRBV6-5 and J is TRBJ1-6; D perhaps matches TRBD1 (5 bases). Germline V gene lookup returns CDR1 MNHEY and CDR2 SVGAGI. This CDR3 region has 14 residues. V was pared by 6 bases and J by 9 bases, with 15 bases between. DNA of the CDR3: TGTGCCAGCAGGGCAGGGATGTTAACTTCACCCCTCCACTTT. Its translation: CASRAGMLTSPLHF.

The chain links TRBV14 to TRBJ2-5; 8 bases are a match to TRBD1. V was pared by 0 bases and J by 4 bases, with 16 bases of the junction left unmatched. In germline, CDR1 is SGHDN, CDR2 FVKESK. This CDR3 region has 19 residues. The CDR3 here is CASSQESPTLTGDRETQYF. CDR3 bases: TGTGCCAGCAGCCAAGAATCCCCCACCCTGACAGGGGATCGAGAGACCCAGTACTTC.

CDR3 nucleotides: TGTGCCAGCAGCTTAGATGCGACAGGGTATCAGCCCCAGCATTTT. Translation: CASSLDATGYQPQHF. This chain connects TRBV7-2 to TRBJ1-5, with 7 bases matching TRBD1. The CDR3 extends over 15 amino acids. CDR1 and CDR2 (germline): SGHTA, FQGNSA. Losses at the gene ends were 1 base for V and 5 bases for J; bases not matched to a gene: 5.

This chain joins TRBV18 and TRBJ2-3, with D uncertain. Germline V gene data show CDR1 as KGHSH and CDR2 as LQKENI. CDR3 length: 14 residues. Trimming took off 3 bases at V and 3 bases at J, with 10 bases between the two ends. CDR3 residues: CASSPGPTTDTQYF. The CDR3 coding sequence is TGTGCCAGCTCACCCGGCCCTACAACAGATACGCAGTATTTT. The full variable domain, its missing parts supplied by reference TRBV18 and TRBJ2-3, is NAGVMQNPRHLVRRRGQEARLRCSPMKGHSHVYWYRQLPEEGLKFMVYLQKENIIDESGMPKERFSAEFPKEGPSILRIQQVVRGDSAAYFCASSPGPTTDTQYFGPGTRLTVL.

The V gene is TRBV7-9, the J gene TRBJ2-3, with 7 bases aligning to TRBD2. Unmatched junction bases numbered 14, after V lost 1 base and J lost 4 bases. This CDR3 contains 18 residues. The germline CDR1 and CDR2 sequences are SEHNR and FQNEAQ (reference sequence). CDR3 DNA: TGTGCCAGCAGCTTAGAGTCCAGCGGGGTTAACGGGGCAGATACGCAGTATTTT. Translated, it gives CASSLESSGVNGADTQYF. The full variable domain, completed using reference TRBV7-9 and TRBJ2-3, is DTGVSQNPRHKITKRGQNVTFRCDPISEHNRLYWYRQTLGQGPEFLTYFQNEAQLEKSRLLSDRFSAERPKGSFSTLEIQRTEQGDSAMYLCASSLESSGVNGADTQYFGPGTRLTVL.

The V and J genes are TRBV11-3 and TRBJ1-1; D not resolved. Trimming removed 3 bases at V and 1 base at J, with 6 bases between. Germline CDR1 and CDR2: SGHNT and YENEEA. The CDR3 sequence is 13 residues long. The CDR3, as DNA: TGTGCCAGCAGCTTGGCGGCGAACACTGAAGCTTTCTTT. Protein: CASSLAANTEAFF.

The chain is built from TRBV29-1 and TRBJ2-3; TRBD2 matches 8 bases. The germline gives CDR1 SQVTM, CDR2 ANQGSEA. The CDR3 extends over 13 amino acids. V lost 8 bases to trimming and J lost 6 bases; unmatched junction nucleotides: 10. The CDR3 region has the DNA TGCAGCTCATACGGGGGGGATGGGGATACGCAGTATTTT. Amino acid sequence: CSSYGGDGDTQYF.

This chain links TRBV27 with TRBJ2-1; the match to TRBD2 covers 7 bases. CDR3 length equals 14 residues. Germline loops: CDR1 MNHEY, CDR2 SMNVEV (reference sequence). Losses at the gene ends were 10 bases for V and 4 bases for J; bases not matched to a gene: 10. CDR3 loop: CATSGASGYNEQFF. The CDR3 DNA reads TGTGCCACCTCCGGGGCTAGCGGATACAATGAGCAGTTCTTC.

The chain has TRBV10-1 and TRBJ2-1; D remains ambiguous. The V gene's germline CDR1 is WNHNN and CDR2 SYGVQD (reference sequence). The V and J ends lost 3 bases and 5 bases respectively, with 11 bases between them. The CDR3 totals 14 residues. The CDR3 spells CASSEFTDNNEQFF. CDR3 coding DNA: TGCGCCAGCAGTGAATTCACAGATAACAATGAGCAGTTCTTC.

This clone occurred once. J is TRBJ1-6 and V is TRBV5-4; TRBD1 is a possible D gene (5 bases). The CDR3 is 13 amino acids. V lost 5 bases, J lost 8 bases, and 11 bases lay in between. CDR1 is SGHNT, CDR2 YYREEE, per germline (reference sequence). The CDR3 DNA sequence: TGTGCCAGCAGATCGACAGACGATTCACCCCTCCACTTT. It translates to CASRSTDDSPLHF.